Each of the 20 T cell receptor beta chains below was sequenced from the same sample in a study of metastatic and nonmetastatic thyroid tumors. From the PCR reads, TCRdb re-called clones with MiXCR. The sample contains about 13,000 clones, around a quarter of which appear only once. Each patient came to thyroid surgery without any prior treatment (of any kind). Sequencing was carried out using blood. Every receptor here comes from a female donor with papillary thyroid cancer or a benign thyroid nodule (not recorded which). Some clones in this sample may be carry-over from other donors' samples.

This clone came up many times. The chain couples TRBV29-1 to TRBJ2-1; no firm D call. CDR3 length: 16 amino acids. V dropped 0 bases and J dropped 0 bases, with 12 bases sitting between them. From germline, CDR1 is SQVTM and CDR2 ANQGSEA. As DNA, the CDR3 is TGCAGCGTTGAAGAGGGGTCCACAAGCTCCTACAATGAGCAGTTCTTC. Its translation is CSVEEGSTSSYNEQFF.

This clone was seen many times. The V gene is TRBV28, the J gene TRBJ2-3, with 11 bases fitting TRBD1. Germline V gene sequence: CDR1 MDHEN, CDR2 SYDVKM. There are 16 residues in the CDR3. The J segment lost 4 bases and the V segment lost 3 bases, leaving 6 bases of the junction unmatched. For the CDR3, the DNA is TGTGCCAGCAGTTTTGGGCTGGACAGGGGGCCAGATACGCAGTATTTT. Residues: CASSFGLDRGPDTQYF.

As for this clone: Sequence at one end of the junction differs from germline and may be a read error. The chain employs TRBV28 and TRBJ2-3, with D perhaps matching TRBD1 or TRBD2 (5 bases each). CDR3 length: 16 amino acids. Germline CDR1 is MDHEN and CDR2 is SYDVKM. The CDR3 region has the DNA TGTGCCAGCGTTCCAAGAGGACATGGGGTTTTTGGGACCCAGTACTTT. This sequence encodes CASVPRGHGVFGTQYF. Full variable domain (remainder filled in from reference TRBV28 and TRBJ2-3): DVKVTQSSRYLVKRTGEKVFLECVQDMDHENMFWYRQDPGLGLRLIYFSYDVKMKEKGDIPEGYSVSREKKERFSLILESASTNQTSMYLCASVPRGHGVFGTQYFGPGTRLTVL.

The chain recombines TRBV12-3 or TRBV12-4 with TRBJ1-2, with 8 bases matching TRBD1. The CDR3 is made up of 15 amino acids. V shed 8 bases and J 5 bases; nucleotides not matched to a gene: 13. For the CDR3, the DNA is TGTGCCAGCTCGGTCTCAGGGGGCGGAACTTATGGCTACACCTTC. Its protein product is CASSVSGGGTYGYTF.

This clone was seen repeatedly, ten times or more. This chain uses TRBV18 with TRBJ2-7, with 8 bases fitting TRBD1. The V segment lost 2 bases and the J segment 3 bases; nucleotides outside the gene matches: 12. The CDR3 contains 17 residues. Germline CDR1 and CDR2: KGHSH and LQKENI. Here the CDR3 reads CASSPAPGTGELYEQYV. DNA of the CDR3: TGTGCCAGCTCACCAGCCCCCGGGACAGGAGAACTCTACGAGCAGTACGTC.

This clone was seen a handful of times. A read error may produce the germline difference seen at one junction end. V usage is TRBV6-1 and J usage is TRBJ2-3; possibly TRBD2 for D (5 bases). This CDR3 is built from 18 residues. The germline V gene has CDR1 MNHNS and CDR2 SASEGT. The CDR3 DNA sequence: TGTGCCAGCAGTGAGTCGTTGAGGCTAGCTTCTAGCACATATACGCAGTATTTT. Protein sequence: CASSESLRLASSTYTQYF.

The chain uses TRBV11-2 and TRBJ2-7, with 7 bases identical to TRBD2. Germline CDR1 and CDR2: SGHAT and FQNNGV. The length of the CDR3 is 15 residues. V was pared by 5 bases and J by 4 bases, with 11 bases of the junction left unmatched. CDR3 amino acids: CASSPRGGSVYEQYF. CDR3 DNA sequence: TGTGCCAGCAGCCCCCGGGGCGGGAGCGTGTACGAGCAGTACTTC.

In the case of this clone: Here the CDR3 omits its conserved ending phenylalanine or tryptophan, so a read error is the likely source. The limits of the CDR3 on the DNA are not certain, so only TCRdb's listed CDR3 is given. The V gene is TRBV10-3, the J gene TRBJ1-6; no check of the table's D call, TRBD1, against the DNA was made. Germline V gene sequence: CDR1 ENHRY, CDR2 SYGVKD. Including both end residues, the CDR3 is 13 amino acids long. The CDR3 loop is CPTGQGDNSPLLL.

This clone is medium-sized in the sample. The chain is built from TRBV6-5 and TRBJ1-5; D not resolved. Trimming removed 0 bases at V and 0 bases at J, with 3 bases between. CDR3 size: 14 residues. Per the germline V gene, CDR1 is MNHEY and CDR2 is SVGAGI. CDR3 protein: CASSYSGSNQPQHF. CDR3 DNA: TGTGCCAGCAGTTACTCGGGTAGCAATCAGCCCCAGCATTTT.

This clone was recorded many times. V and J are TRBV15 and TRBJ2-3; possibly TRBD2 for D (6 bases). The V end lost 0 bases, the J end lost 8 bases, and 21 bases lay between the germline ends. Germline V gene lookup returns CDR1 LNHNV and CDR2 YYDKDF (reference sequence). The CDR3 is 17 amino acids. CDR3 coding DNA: TGTGCCACCAGCAGAGAACCTAGCGACACCCTTGTGTCTACGCAGTATTTT. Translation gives CATSREPSDTLVSTQYF.

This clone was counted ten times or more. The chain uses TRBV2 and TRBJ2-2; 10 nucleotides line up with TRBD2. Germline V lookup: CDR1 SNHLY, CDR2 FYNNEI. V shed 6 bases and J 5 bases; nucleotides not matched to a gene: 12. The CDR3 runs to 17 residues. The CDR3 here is CASSETLAGAETGELFF. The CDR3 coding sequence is TGTGCCAGCAGCGAAACCCTAGCGGGGGCGGAGACCGGGGAGCTGTTTTTT.

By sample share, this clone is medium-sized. The CDR3 DNA follows: TGTGCCAGCAGTTATAACAGGGGAGATGGCTACACCTTC. It encodes CASSYNRGDGYTF. The chain is built from TRBV27 and TRBJ1-2; 7 nucleotides match TRBD1. This CDR3 is 13 amino acids long. After removal of 4 bases from V and 6 bases from J, the junction contained 5 bases not matched to a gene. Germline lookup yields CDR1 MNHEY and CDR2 SMNVEV (reference sequence).

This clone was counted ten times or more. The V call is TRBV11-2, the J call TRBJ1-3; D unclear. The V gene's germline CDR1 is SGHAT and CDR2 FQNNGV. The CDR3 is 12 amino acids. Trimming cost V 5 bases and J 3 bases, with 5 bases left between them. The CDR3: CASSMSGNTIYF. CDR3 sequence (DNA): TGTGCCAGCAGCATGAGTGGAAACACCATATATTTT.

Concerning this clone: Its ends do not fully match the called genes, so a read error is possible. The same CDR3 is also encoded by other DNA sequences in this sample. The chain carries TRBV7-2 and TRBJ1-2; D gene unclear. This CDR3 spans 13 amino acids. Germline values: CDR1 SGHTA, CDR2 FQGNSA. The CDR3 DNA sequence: TGTGCCAGCAGCTTAAGCTCCGCGTATGGCTACACATTC. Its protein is CASSLSSAYGYTF.

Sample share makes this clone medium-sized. The CDR3 DNA sequence: TGTGCCAGCAGTTTGCGGTTAGCCGCCTACGAGCAGTACTTC. Its translation is CASSLRLAAYEQYF. The chain joins TRBV28 to TRBJ2-7; D ambiguous. CDR3 size: 14 residues. Trimming shortened V by 3 bases and J by 2 bases, and 11 bases separated the two germline ends. Germline V gene sequence: CDR1 MDHEN, CDR2 SYDVKM.

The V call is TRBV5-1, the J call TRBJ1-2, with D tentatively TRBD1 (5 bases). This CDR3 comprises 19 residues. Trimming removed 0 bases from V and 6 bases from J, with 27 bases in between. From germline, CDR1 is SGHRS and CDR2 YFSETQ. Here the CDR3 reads CASSLGTSQSRRRGHGYTF. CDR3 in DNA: TGCGCCAGCAGCTTGGGGACAAGCCAATCCCGGCGAAGGGGCCATGGCTACACCTTC.

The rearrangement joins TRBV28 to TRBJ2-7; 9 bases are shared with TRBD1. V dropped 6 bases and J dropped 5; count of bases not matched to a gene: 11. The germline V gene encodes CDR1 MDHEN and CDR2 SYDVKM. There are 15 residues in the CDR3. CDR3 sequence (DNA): TGTGCCAGCAGACAGCAATACAGGGGGCACGACGAGCAGTACGTC. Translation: CASRQQYRGHDEQYV.

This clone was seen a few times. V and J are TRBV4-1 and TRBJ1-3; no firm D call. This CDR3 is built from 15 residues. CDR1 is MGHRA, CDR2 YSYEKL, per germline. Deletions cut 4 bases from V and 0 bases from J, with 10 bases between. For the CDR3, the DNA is TGCGCCAGCAGCCTGGACCGCCTCTCTGGAAACACCATATATTTT. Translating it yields CASSLDRLSGNTIYF.

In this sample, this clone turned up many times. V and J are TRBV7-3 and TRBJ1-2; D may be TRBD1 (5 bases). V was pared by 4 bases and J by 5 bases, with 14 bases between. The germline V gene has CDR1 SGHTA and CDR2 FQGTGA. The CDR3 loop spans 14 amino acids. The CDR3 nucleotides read TGTGCCAGCAGCTCTCTAGGGACGGATTATGGCTACACCTTC. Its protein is CASSSLGTDYGYTF.

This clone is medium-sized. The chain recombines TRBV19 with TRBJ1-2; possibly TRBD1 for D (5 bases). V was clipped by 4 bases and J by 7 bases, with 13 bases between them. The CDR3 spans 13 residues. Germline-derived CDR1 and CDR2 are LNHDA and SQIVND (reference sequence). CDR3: CASSSDMRGGYTF. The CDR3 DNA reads TGTGCCAGTAGTAGTGACATGAGGGGTGGCTACACCTTC.